The sequence of this T cell receptor (beta chain) was determined in a study of response to subunit inactivated influenza vaccine. The CDR3 is made up of 15 amino acids. Trimming left V 5 bases short and J 0 bases short, with 15 bases between. Germline CDR1 reads SGHKS; CDR2 reads YYEKEE (reference sequence). One entry per CDR3 protein, called by TCRdb with MiXCR from the RT-PCR reads. The data show about 800,000 distinct CDR3 sequences, with approximately 21% seen just once and more than 8.5% held by the top ten. The sample consisted of PBMCs from blood, taken approximately 5 days after vaccination. The TCR sequence derives from a man aged 45-65 years who received an inactivated influenza vaccine. The chain links TRBV5-5 to TRBJ2-7; D may be TRBD2 (5 bases). CDR3 in amino acids: CASRTDFLSSYEQYF. DNA of the CDR3: TGTGCCAGCAGAACGGACTTCCTGAGCTCCTACGAGCAGTACTTC.